The rows below give T cell receptor beta chains drawn from one sample of a study of shared clonotypes between healthy human individuals. Sequencing used immunoSEQ multiplex PCR; TCRdb keeps in-frame clones, though not all of them. The repertoire has 1,400,000 or so clones, 98% of them found once; the top ten carry approximately 0.38%. Source material: naive CD4+ T cells sorted from blood. These receptor sequences come from a man aged 30 to 45 in good health. CDR3s include the opening cysteine and the closing phenylalanine or tryptophan. D genes are given only for firm matches. Some rows have no size entry. The others give once, few or many, or a class for an expanded clone.

NA	NA	TRBV28	TRBJ2-7	CASKRGSHYEQYF	TGTGCCAGCAAGCGTGGATCCCACTACGAGCAGTACTTC
NA	NA	TRBV6-1	TRBJ1-1	CASSESLPGFTEAFF	TGTGCCAGCAGTGAAAGCTTGCCAGGGTTCACTGAAGCTTTCTTT
NA	TRBD2	TRBV29-1	TRBJ2-1	CSVGGYLTSGRNEQFF	TGCAGCGTTGGAGGGTACTTAACTAGCGGGAGGAATGAGCAGTTCTTC
NA	TRBD1	TRBV30	TRBJ2-1	CAWSNRQGRNEQFF	TGTGCCTGGAGTAACCGACAGGGTAGGAATGAGCAGTTCTTC
NA	NA	TRBV15	TRBJ2-5	CATSRDHVGGGETQYF	TGTGCCACCAGCAGAGATCATGTGGGCGGAGGGGAGACCCAGTACTTC
NA	NA	TRBV6-1	TRBJ1-2	CASRQLDGYTF	TGTGCCAGCAGACAGTTGGATGGCTACACCTTC
NA	NA	TRBV9	TRBJ2-2	CASSVGLDTGELFF	TGTGCCAGCAGCGTTGGCTTAGACACCGGGGAGCTGTTTTTT
NA	TRBD2	TRBV7-9	TRBJ2-3	CASRGTSGAGDTQYF	TGTGCCAGCAGGGGTACTAGCGGGGCCGGGGATACGCAGTATTTT
NA	NA	TRBV14	TRBJ1-1	CASSDSGVGEAFF	TGTGCCAGCAGCGACAGTGGAGTGGGTGAAGCTTTCTTT
NA	NA	TRBV18	TRBJ2-7	CASSESLAISEQYF	TGTGCCAGCTCCGAAAGTCTAGCGATAAGTGAGCAGTACTTC
NA	TRBD1	TRBV25-1	TRBJ1-3	CASSGTGVGNTIYF	TGTGCCAGCAGTGGGACAGGGGTTGGAAACACCATATATTTT
NA	NA	TRBV5-6	TRBJ2-3	CASSLAEGTDTQYF	TGTGCCAGCAGCTTGGCCGAGGGCACAGATACGCAGTATTTT
NA	TRBD2	TRBV2	TRBJ2-5	CASSELRLAGGRQETQYF	TGTGCCAGCAGTGAGTTGCGACTAGCGGGAGGGCGCCAAGAGACCCAGTACTTC
NA	TRBD2	TRBV19	TRBJ2-1	CASSIQTAGDEQFF	TGTGCCAGTAGTATACAAACAGCGGGAGATGAGCAGTTCTTC
NA	NA	TRBV6-1	TRBJ1-4	CASSEPVQTEKLFF	TGTGCCAGCAGTGAACCGGTCCAGACTGAAAAACTGTTTTTT
NA	TRBD2	TRBV7-6	TRBJ2-7	CASSLSASGPYEQYF	TGTGCCAGCAGCTTATCGGCTAGCGGTCCCTACGAGCAGTACTTC
NA	NA	TRBV6-1	TRBJ1-2	CASSEAWGRGGYTF	TGTGCCAGCAGTGAAGCATGGGGGCGAGGCGGCTACACCTTC
NA	NA	TRBV7-2	TRBJ1-5	CASSRPGPENQPQHF	TGTGCCAGCAGCCGCCCGGGGCCGGAGAATCAGCCCCAGCATTTT
NA	NA	TRBV5-6	TRBJ2-2	CASSLAFATGELFF	TGTGCCAGCAGCTTAGCATTCGCCACCGGGGAGCTGTTTTTT
NA	NA	TRBV5-4	TRBJ2-7	CASSQQSVGYEQYF	TGTGCCAGCAGCCAACAGTCTGTCGGCTACGAGCAGTACTTC
once	TRBD2	TRBV18	TRBJ2-7	CASSPPLRAGGQGEQYF	TGTGCCAGCTCACCGCCCCTCAGAGCGGGAGGGCAGGGAGAGCAGTACTTC
NA	NA	TRBV5-1	TRBJ1-1	CASSLAPGRPNTEAFF	TGCGCCAGCAGCTTGGCTCCAGGGCGACCAAACACTGAAGCTTTCTTT
NA	NA	TRBV19	TRBJ2-7	CASSIDQWNEQYF	TGTGCCAGTAGTATAGATCAGTGGAACGAGCAGTACTTC
NA	NA	TRBV5-5	TRBJ2-3	CASSLHRGFSTDTQYF	TGTGCCAGCAGCTTACATCGGGGGTTTAGCACAGATACGCAGTATTTT
NA	NA	TRBV6-5	TRBJ1-4	CASSYSTREEKLFF	TGTGCCAGCAGTTACTCGACTAGAGAAGAAAAACTGTTTTTT
NA	NA	TRBV7-2	TRBJ1-4	CASSLARDTVMFF	TGTGCCAGCAGCTTAGCACGTGACACGGTTATGTTTTTT
NA	TRBD1	TRBV2	TRBJ1-5	CACLEGQGIRSNQPQHF	TGTGCCTGCCTGGAGGGACAGGGTATAAGGAGCAATCAGCCCCAGCATTTT
NA	TRBD2	TRBV19	TRBJ2-1	CASRREAGVYNEQFF	TGTGCCAGTAGAAGGGAAGCGGGAGTCTACAATGAGCAGTTCTTC
NA	NA	TRBV2	TRBJ1-1	CASGPDGDTEAFF	TGTGCCAGCGGCCCGGACGGGGACACTGAAGCTTTCTTT
NA	TRBD1	TRBV28	TRBJ1-5	CASSSWTGTHLPHF	TGTGCCAGCAGTTCATGGACAGGTACCCACCTACCGCATTTT
NA	TRBD1	TRBV15	TRBJ2-2	CATSRAGTGYTGELFF	TGTGCCACCAGCAGAGCGGGGACAGGGTACACCGGGGAGCTGTTTTTT
NA	TRBD1	TRBV28	TRBJ1-3	CASSRTGAENTIYF	TGTGCCAGCAGCCGGACAGGGGCTGAAAACACCATATATTTT
NA	NA	TRBV28	TRBJ2-1	CASSNDRLTDPFF	TGTGCCAGCAGTAACGATCGACTCACCGATCCGTTCTTC
NA	NA	TRBV5-1	TRBJ2-1	CASSPDGGTYNEQFF	TGCGCCAGCAGCCCGGACGGGGGAACCTACAATGAGCAGTTCTTC
NA	NA	TRBV6-5	TRBJ2-7	CASTPAGHYEQYF	TGTGCCAGCACCCCGGCAGGACATTACGAGCAGTACTTC
once	NA	TRBV12-5	TRBJ1-1	CASVLNTEAFF	TGTGCTAGTGTCCTGAACACTGAAGCTTTCTTT
NA	TRBD2	TRBV27	TRBJ2-2	CASSRGLVSTGELFF	TGTGCCAGCAGTAGGGGACTAGTATCCACCGGGGAGCTGTTTTTT
NA	NA	TRBV18	TRBJ2-6	CASLSAGRANVLTF	TGTGCCAGCCTGTCAGCCGGGAGGGCCAACGTCCTGACTTTC
NA	NA	TRBV5-1	TRBJ2-1	CASSHADPRDGQFF	TGCGCCAGCAGCCACGCAGATCCGAGGGACGGGCAGTTCTTC
NA	TRBD2	TRBV6-5	TRBJ2-7	CASSPGTSTYEQYF	TGTGCCAGCAGCCCCGGGACTAGTACCTACGAGCAGTACTTC
NA	NA	TRBV11-2	TRBJ2-7	CASSAYYEQYF	TGTGCCAGCAGCGCTTACTACGAGCAGTACTTC
NA	NA	TRBV28	TRBJ2-5	CASTLSTGPTNF	TGTGCCAGCACTCTTTCGACAGGCCCTACGAACTTC
NA	TRBD2	TRBV15	TRBJ2-7	CATSRDIGLAGGLSYF	TGTGCCACCAGCAGAGATATCGGACTAGCGGGTGGACTTAGCTACTTC
NA	TRBD2	TRBV5-1	TRBJ2-3	CASSWPLAASTDTQYF	TGCGCCAGCAGCTGGCCCCTAGCGGCTAGCACAGATACGCAGTATTTT
NA	NA	TRBV15	TRBJ1-1	CATSREKGTHKNTEAFF	TGTGCCACCAGCAGAGAAAAGGGAACACACAAGAACACTGAAGCTTTCTTT
NA	TRBD1	TRBV6-1	TRBJ1-2	CASSGQANYGYTF	TGTGCCAGCAGCGGACAGGCTAACTATGGCTACACCTTC
NA	TRBD2	TRBV7-9	TRBJ2-7	CASSTSGTSYEQYF	TGTGCCAGCAGCACTAGCGGAACCTCCTACGAGCAGTACTTC
NA	TRBD2	TRBV28	TRBJ2-3	CASSPGLALDTQYF	TGTGCCAGCAGTCCAGGACTAGCGTTGGATACGCAGTATTTT